Below, 2 T cell receptor beta chains from the same sample are listed, as sequenced in a study of T-cell memory formation after mild COVID-19. TCRdb fed the 5' RACE reads into MiXCR, producing one record per CDR3 protein. The sample lists some 330,000 distinct CDR3 sequences, 21% occurring once. Material for sequencing was PBMCs or a T cell subset sorted from them (not recorded which). Source of these receptors: an adult woman who had mild COVID-19 (a few samples of this study predate the infection). Cell type and time point are not known.

The V and J genes are TRBV12-3 or TRBV12-4 and TRBJ1-6; 8 bases align to TRBD1. The trim removed 7 bases at V and 9 bases at J, leaving 8 bases unmatched. The CDR3 contains 14 residues. In DNA form, the CDR3 reads TGTGCCAGCACAGAGACAGGGGCGGCTTCACCCCTCCACTTT. Translation gives CASTETGAASPLHF.

The chain employs TRBV30 and TRBJ2-3; TRBD2 matches 13 bases. J was trimmed by 0 bases and V by 2 bases; bases with no gene match: 2. CDR1 and CDR2 from the germline V gene are GTSNPN and SVGIG (reference sequence). The CDR3 is 16 amino acids. CDR3 sequence reads: CAWSRLAGGSTDTQYF. The CDR3 DNA is TGTGCCTGGAGTCGACTAGCGGGGGGTAGCACAGATACGCAGTATTTT.